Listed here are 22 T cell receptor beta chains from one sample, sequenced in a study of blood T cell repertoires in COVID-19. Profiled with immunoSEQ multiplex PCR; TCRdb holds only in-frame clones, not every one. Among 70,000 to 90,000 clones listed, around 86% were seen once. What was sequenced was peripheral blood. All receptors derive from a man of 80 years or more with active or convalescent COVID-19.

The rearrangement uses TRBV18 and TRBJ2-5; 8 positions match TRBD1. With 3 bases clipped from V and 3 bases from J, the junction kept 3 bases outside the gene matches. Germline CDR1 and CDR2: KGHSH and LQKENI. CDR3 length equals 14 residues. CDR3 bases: TGTGCCAGCTCACCCTTGGACAGGGAAGAGACCCAGTACTTC. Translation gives CASSPLDREETQYF.

This chain's CDR3 is CASQLGTEGETQYF. The DNA for the CDR3 is TGTGCCAGCCAGCTTGGGACGGAGGGGGAGACCCAGTACTTC. The rearrangement joins TRBV5-4 to TRBJ2-5; perhaps TRBD2 as D (6 bases). The CDR3 covers 14 residues. Trimming shortened V by 7 bases and J by 5 bases, and 18 bases separated the two germline ends. The germline CDR1 and CDR2 sequences are SGHNT and YYREEE (reference sequence). Using reference TRBV5-4 and TRBJ2-5 for the parts outside the CDR3, the full variable domain is ETGVTQSPTHLIKTRGQQVTLRCSSQSGHNTVSWYQQALGQGPQFIFQYYREEENGRGNFPPRFSGLQFPNYSSELNVNALELDDSALYLCASQLGTEGETQYFGPGTRLLVL.

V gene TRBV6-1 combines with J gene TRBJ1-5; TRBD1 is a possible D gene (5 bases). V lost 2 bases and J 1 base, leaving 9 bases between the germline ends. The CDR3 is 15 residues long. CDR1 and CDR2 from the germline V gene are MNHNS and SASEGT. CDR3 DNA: TGTGCCAGCAGTGAACTCAGGGTGAGCAATCAGCCCCAGCATTTT. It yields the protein CASSELRVSNQPQHF.

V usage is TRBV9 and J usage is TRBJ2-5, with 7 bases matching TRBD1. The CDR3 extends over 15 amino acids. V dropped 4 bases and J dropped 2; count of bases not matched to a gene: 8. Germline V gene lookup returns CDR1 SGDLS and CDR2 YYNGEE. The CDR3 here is CASSFRDSYQETQYF. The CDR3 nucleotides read TGTGCCAGCAGCTTCCGGGACAGCTATCAAGAGACCCAGTACTTC.

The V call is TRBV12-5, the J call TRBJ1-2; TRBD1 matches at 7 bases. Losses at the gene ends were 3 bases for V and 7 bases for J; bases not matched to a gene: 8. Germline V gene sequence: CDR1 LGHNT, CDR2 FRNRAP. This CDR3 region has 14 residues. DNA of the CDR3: TGTGCTAGTGGTTTCTATACAGGGGAGAGTGGCTACACCTTC. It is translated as CASGFYTGESGYTF.

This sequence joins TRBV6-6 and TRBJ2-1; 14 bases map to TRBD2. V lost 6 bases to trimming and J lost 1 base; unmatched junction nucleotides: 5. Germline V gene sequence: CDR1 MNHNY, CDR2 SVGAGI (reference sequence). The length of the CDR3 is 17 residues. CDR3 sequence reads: CASSRGLAGGSYNEQFF. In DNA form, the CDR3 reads TGTGCCAGCAGCCGAGGACTAGCGGGAGGTTCCTACAATGAGCAGTTCTTC.

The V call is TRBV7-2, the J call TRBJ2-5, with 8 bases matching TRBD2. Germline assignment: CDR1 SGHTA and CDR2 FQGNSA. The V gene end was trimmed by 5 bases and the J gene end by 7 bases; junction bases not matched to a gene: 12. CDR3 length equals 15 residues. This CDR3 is CASSPNGGAVGTQYF. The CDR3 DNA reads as TGTGCCAGCAGCCCAAACGGGGGGGCCGTTGGGACCCAGTACTTC.

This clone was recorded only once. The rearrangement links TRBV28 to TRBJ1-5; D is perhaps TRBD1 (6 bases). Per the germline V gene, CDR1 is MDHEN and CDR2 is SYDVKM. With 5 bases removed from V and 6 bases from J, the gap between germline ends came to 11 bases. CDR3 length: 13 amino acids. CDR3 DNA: TGTGCCAGCAGTACAGGGAGAGGTCAGCCCCAGCATTTT. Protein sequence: CASSTGRGQPQHF.

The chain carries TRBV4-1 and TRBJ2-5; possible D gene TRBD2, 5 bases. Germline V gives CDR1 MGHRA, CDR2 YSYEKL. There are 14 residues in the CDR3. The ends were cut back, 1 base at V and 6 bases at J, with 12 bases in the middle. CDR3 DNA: TGCGCCAGCAGCCAAGCGACTACAAGAAAGACCCAGTACTTC. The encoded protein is CASSQATTRKTQYF.

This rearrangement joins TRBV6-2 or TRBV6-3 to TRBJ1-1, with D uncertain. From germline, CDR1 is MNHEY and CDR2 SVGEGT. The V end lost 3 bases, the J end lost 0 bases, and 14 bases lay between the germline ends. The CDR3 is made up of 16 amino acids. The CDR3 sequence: CASSYSWRQLNTEAFF. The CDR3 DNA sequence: TGTGCCAGCAGTTATAGTTGGAGGCAGTTGAACACTGAAGCTTTCTTT.

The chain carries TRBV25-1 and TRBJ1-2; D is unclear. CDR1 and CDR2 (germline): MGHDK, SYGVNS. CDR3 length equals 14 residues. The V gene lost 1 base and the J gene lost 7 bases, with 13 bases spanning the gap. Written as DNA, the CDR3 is TGTGCCAGCAGTGAATTGTCCAAGGAGGTTGGCTACACCTTC. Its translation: CASSELSKEVGYTF.

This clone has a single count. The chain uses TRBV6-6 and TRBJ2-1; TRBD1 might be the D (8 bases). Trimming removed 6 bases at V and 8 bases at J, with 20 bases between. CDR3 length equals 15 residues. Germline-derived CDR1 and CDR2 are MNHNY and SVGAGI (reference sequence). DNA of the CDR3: TGTGCCAGCAGCCTACCAGGGGGCGGGGGTTATGAGCAGTTCTTC. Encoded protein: CASSLPGGGGYEQFF.

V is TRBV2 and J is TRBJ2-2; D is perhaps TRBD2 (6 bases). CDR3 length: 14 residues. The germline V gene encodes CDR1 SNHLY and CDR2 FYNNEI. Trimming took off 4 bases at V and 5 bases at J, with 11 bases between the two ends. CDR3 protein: CASSAGVVTGELFF. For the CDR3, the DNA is TGTGCCAGCAGTGCGGGGGTTGTAACCGGGGAGCTGTTTTTT.

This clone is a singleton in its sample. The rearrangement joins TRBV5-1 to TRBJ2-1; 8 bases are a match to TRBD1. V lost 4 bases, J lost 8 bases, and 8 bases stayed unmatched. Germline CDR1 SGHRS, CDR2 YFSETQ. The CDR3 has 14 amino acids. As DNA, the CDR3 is TGCGCCAGCAGCCCTGGGACAGGTGGTCATGAGCAGTTCTTC. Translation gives CASSPGTGGHEQFF.

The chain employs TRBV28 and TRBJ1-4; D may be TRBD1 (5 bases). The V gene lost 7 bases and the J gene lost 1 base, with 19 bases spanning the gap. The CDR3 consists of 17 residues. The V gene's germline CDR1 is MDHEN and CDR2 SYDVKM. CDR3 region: CASNPTYTRETNEKLFF. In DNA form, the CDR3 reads TGTGCCAGCAATCCCACTTATACCAGGGAAACTAATGAAAAACTGTTTTTT.

CDR3 sequence (DNA): TGTGCCAGCTCAAGGCCAGGGTCTGGCTCTGGGGCCAACGTCCTGACTTTC. Translating gives CASSRPGSGSGANVLTF. The chain uses TRBV18 and TRBJ2-6; a possible D gene is TRBD1 (5 bases). The CDR3 runs 17 residues. Germline-derived CDR1 and CDR2 are KGHSH and LQKENI. The germline V and J ends were trimmed by 5 bases and 0 bases, with 14 bases remaining between them.

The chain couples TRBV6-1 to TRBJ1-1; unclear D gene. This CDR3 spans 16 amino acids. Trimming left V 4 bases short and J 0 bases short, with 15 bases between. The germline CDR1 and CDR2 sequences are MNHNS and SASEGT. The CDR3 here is CASSVAGHGMNTEAFF. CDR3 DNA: TGTGCCAGCAGTGTTGCAGGCCACGGAATGAACACTGAAGCTTTCTTT.

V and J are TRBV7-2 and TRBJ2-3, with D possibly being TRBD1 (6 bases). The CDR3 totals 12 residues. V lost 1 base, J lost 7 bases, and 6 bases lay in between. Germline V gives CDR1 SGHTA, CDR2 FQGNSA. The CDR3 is CASSLGGHTQYF. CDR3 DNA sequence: TGTGCCAGCAGCTTAGGGGGGCATACGCAGTATTTT.

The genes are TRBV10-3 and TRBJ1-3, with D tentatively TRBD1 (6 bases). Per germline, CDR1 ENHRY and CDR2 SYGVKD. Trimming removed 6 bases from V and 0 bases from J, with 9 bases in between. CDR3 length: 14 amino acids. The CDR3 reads CAIRSDSSGNTIYF. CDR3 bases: TGTGCCATCAGATCGGACAGCTCTGGAAACACCATATATTTT.

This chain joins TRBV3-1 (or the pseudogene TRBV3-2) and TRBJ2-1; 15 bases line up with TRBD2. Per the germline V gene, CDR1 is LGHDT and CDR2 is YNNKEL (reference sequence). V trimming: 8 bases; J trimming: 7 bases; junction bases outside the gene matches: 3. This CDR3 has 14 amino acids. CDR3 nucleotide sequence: TGTGCCAGCGGGGGACTAGCGGGAGGTAATGAGCAGTTCTTC. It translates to CASGGLAGGNEQFF.

The DNA for the CDR3 is TGTGCCAGCAGCCCGCGGGGGTCTTCCTACGAGCAGTACGTC. It encodes CASSPRGSSYEQYV. The chain has TRBV5-8 and TRBJ2-7, with 7 bases aligning to TRBD2. Germline CDR1 is SGHTS and CDR2 is YDEGEE. This CDR3 contains 14 residues. The V and J ends lost 4 bases and 1 base, in that order; junction bases with no gene match: 5.

The CDR3 bases are TGTGCCAGCAGCTTAGGGGCGCTACTGGAAGCTTTCTTT. As protein: CASSLGALLEAFF. The chain links TRBV7-9 to TRBJ1-1; D remains ambiguous. Germline V gene lookup returns CDR1 SEHNR and CDR2 FQNEAQ (reference sequence). This CDR3 has 13 residues. Trimming removed 1 base from V and 8 bases from J, with 11 bases in between. The complete variable domain, with remaining parts taken from reference TRBV7-9 and TRBJ1-1, reads DTGVSQNPRHKITKRGQNVTFRCDPISEHNRLYWYRQTLGQGPEFLTYFQNEAQLEKSRLLSDRFSAERPKGSFSTLEIQRTEQGDSAMYLCASSLGALLEAFFGQGTRLTVV.